The clone carrying this T cell receptor (beta chain) showed up just once. The assay was immunoSEQ multiplex PCR, and TCRdb's table has in-frame clones only and misses some. The table has some 23,000 clones, 65% to 90% seen once. The data were obtained in a study of PD-1 blockade in classical Hodgkin lymphoma. Relapse after autologous stem cell transplantation occurred in every patient, and brentuximab vedotin exposure varied. The sample here was peripheral blood mononuclear cells (PBMCs), taken before the second cycle of nivolumab. The source of this sequence is a human donor with classical Hodgkin lymphoma.

The CDR3 bases are TGTGCCAGTAGTCCATACCAACTCAAGGATGAAAAACTGTTTTTT. Its translation: CASSPYQLKDEKLFF. The J gene is TRBJ1-4, the V gene TRBV19; no clear D. This CDR3 comprises 15 residues. Trimming cost V 5 bases and J 6 bases, with 16 bases left between them. Germline CDR1 reads LNHDA; CDR2 reads SQIVND (reference sequence).